A selection of T cell receptor beta chains follows, all from one sample in a study of vaccination and CD4 T cells after COVID-19. TCRdb itself ran the PCR reads through MiXCR, one entry per CDR3 protein. Among 25,000 to 30,000 distinct CDR3 sequences, 55% to 80% were seen once, and the ten largest hold around 16%. For these receptors, no antigen is known. The source material was CD4+ T cells from blood, cultured in vitro, sampled after SARS-CoV-2 vaccination. These receptors came from a human donor who received a COVID-19 vaccine. The CDR3 runs from the conserved cysteine through the conserved F or W. D genes are given only for firm matches. Size values are once, few and many counts, or a class for expanded clones, and some rows have none.

j_call clone_size d_call v_call cdr3_nt cdr3_aa
TRBJ2-3 - TRBD2 TRBV7-3 TGTGCCAGCAGCTTAACTAGCGGGGCCCCTAGCACAGATACGCAGTATTTT CASSLTSGAPSTDTQYF
TRBJ2-1 - - TRBV11-3 TGTGCCAGCAGCGCCGACAATGAGCAGTTCTTC CASSADNEQFF
TRBJ1-5 few TRBD1 TRBV6-1 TGTGCCAGCAGTGATCCGGACAGGGTGGGCAATCAGCCCCAGCATTTT CASSDPDRVGNQPQHF
TRBJ1-3 - - TRBV9 TGTGCCAGCAGCGTAGACGGGGGGACTGGAAACACCATATATTTT CASSVDGGTGNTIYF
TRBJ2-1 once - TRBV7-2 TGTGCCAGCAGCCTCCAGAGCCGGGAGCAGTTCTTC CASSLQSREQFF
TRBJ2-5 - - TRBV7-2 TGTGCCAGCACCTACCGGGTAGCAGAGACCCAGTACTTC CASTYRVAETQYF
TRBJ1-5 - - TRBV19 TGTGCCAGTAGTTATACGTGGGATAGCAATCAGCCCCAGCATTTT CASSYTWDSNQPQHF
TRBJ1-3 - - TRBV6-1 TGTGCCAGCAATCCCAGGGCGTGGGGAAACACCATATATTTT CASNPRAWGNTIYF
TRBJ2-2 - TRBD1 TRBV24-1 TGTACCACCAGTGATTGGAATGACAGGGTGTCCACCGGGGAGCTGTTTTTT CTTSDWNDRVSTGELFF
TRBJ2-7 - - TRBV6-2/TRBV6-3 TGTGCCAGCAACACCGCGGAGACGACCTTCGAGCAGTACTTC CASNTAETTFEQYF
TRBJ1-5 once - TRBV19 TGTGCCAGTAGTAGAGGGGACATCTACAATCAGCCCCAGCATTTT CASSRGDIYNQPQHF
TRBJ2-5 - TRBD2 TRBV7-8 TGTGCCAGCAGCCCTAGCGGGGGGAACCAGACCCAGTACTTC CASSPSGGNQTQYF
TRBJ2-1 - TRBD1 TRBV25-1 TGTGCCAGCAGCGCTCCCGGGACAGGGAGCTACAATGAGCAGTTCTTC CASSAPGTGSYNEQFF
TRBJ2-1 - - TRBV7-2 TGTGCCAGCAGCCGTCCCGGGGCAAATGAGCAGTTCTTC CASSRPGANEQFF
TRBJ1-4 once - TRBV19 TGTGCCAGTAGTCCCGGGACAAAAACTAATGAAAAACTGTTTTTT CASSPGTKTNEKLFF
TRBJ1-3 few TRBD1 TRBV5-4 TGTGCCAGCAGACCGGGGACAGCCTCTGGAAACACCATATATTTT CASRPGTASGNTIYF
TRBJ1-6 - TRBD1 TRBV27 TGTACCAGCACCAAATTGACAGGGGCTAATTCACCCCTCCACTTT CTSTKLTGANSPLHF
TRBJ2-1 - TRBD2 TRBV10-3 TGTGCCAGCAGAACCTCTCTACCGGGACTAAAGGGACATGAGCAGTTCTTC CASRTSLPGLKGHEQFF
TRBJ1-2 - TRBD1 TRBV6-5 TGTGCCAGCAGTTACCTCGGAGGGGGCGCAAGGGATGGCTACACCTTC CASSYLGGGARDGYTF
TRBJ1-5 - TRBD1 TRBV27 TGTGCCAGCAGGGGACAGGGGGCGCGGGATAGCAATCAGCCCCAGCATTTT CASRGQGARDSNQPQHF
TRBJ2-1 - - TRBV12-3/TRBV12-4 TGTGCCAGCAGTTTGGGACCTCGGGATGAGCAGTTCTTC CASSLGPRDEQFF
TRBJ2-7 - - TRBV5-1 TGCGCCAGCAGCTTGACGACAGGTATCTACGAGCAGTACTTC CASSLTTGIYEQYF
TRBJ1-2 few - TRBV11-3 TGTGCCAGCAGCTTAGACAGTAACTATGGCTACACCTTC CASSLDSNYGYTF
TRBJ1-5 - TRBD1 TRBV2 TGTGCCAGCAGTCCGGGACAGGGTCTCTATCATAGCAATCAGCCCCAGCATTTT CASSPGQGLYHSNQPQHF
TRBJ1-1 - - TRBV27 TGTGCCAGCAGACTATGGGGGGGAGCTGAAGCTTTCTTT CASRLWGGAEAFF
TRBJ2-1 - TRBD2 TRBV6-5 TGTGCCAGCAGTTACCTAGCGGGGGCTACGGATGAGCAGTTCTTC CASSYLAGATDEQFF
TRBJ2-2 few - TRBV6-5 TGTGCCAGCAGTTACTCGAACGGGGAGCTGTTTTTT CASSYSNGELFF
TRBJ2-3 - - TRBV7-6 TGTGCCAGCACCCAGGGATACTCCACAGATACGCAGTATTTT CASTQGYSTDTQYF
TRBJ2-5 - - TRBV5-4 TGTGCCAGCAGCTTGGAAATACAAGAGACCCAGTACTTC CASSLEIQETQYF
TRBJ2-5 - - TRBV24-1 TGTGCCACCAGTGGTTGGGTGAGAGAGGAGGAGACCCAGTACTTC CATSGWVREEETQYF
TRBJ2-7 - TRBD2 TRBV20-1 TGCAGTGCTAAAGCGGGAAGTGTCGAGCAGTACTTC CSAKAGSVEQYF